This T cell receptor beta chain appears in the sequencing data of a study of T cell repertoires in cytomegalovirus infection. Overall study context: It can be stated that public TCR beta signatures indicated CMV infection as well as a matching HLA type.

Germline-derived CDR1 and CDR2 are WSHSY and SAAADI. With 2 bases removed from V and 2 bases from J, the gap between germline ends came to 10 bases. This CDR3 spans 15 amino acids. TCRdb reanalysed the reads using MiXCR and keeps one entry per CDR3 protein. The sample includes about 340,000 distinct CDR3 sequences, 25% to 35% seen only once; the top ten take 20%. As regards this clonotype: Its matching antigen is unknown.

Sequences were derived from cultured PBMCs, sampled from culture after CMV antigen stimulation. The sequence came from a human donor in good health (CMV status not recorded). Some clones in this sample may be carry-over from other donors' samples. The rearrangement joins TRBV10-2 to TRBJ2-1; D is unclear. The CDR3 DNA reads TGCGCCAGCAGTGAGGGGCCAGACCCCTACAATGAGCAGTTCTTC. Its translation: CASSEGPDPYNEQFF.